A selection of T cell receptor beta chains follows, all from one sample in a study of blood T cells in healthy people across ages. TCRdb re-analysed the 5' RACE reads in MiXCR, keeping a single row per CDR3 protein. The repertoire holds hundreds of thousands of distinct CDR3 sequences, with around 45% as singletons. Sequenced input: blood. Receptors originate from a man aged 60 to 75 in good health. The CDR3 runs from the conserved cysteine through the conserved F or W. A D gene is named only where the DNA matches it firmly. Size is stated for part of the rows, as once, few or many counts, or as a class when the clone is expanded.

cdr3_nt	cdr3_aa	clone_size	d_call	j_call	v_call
TGCAGTGTAGGACAGTCCCACGAGCAGTTCTTC	CSVGQSHEQFF	once	-	TRBJ2-1	TRBV29-1
TGTGCCAGCACCCAGGGGGCCGGGGAGACCCAGTACTTC	CASTQGAGETQYF	few	TRBD1	TRBJ2-5	TRBV6-5
TGTACCAGCTCACCGTGGACAGGGGAACGGTACGAGCAGTACTTC	CTSSPWTGERYEQYF	-	TRBD1	TRBJ2-7	TRBV18
TGTGCCATCGGAGCCTACGAGCAGTACTTC	CAIGAYEQYF	-	-	TRBJ2-7	TRBV6-5
TGTGCCTGGAGAGTACCGGGACAGGGGTCATATACGCAGTATTTT	CAWRVPGQGSYTQYF	few	TRBD1	TRBJ2-3	TRBV30
TGTGCCAGCACCCCCTCCCGGAGAGAGACCCAGTACTTC	CASTPSRRETQYF	few	-	TRBJ2-5	TRBV3-1
TGTGCCAGCAGGGACAGGGGCCTCAGCACAGATACGCAGTATTTT	CASRDRGLSTDTQYF	-	TRBD1	TRBJ2-3	TRBV7-2
TGTGCCAGCAGCCAAGTTGGATCTCAGCCCCAGCATTTT	CASSQVGSQPQHF	-	-	TRBJ1-5	TRBV3-1
TGTGCCAGCAGTGAAGCAGAGGGGCACATTCAGTACTTC	CASSEAEGHIQYF	few	-	TRBJ2-4	TRBV2
TGCAGTGCTAGTGAACAGGGCGACCTTAGCTCCTACGAGCAGTACTTC	CSASEQGDLSSYEQYF	few	-	TRBJ2-7	TRBV20-1
TGTGCCAGCAGCCAATTACCGGCCGGGACAGGGATCCATGAGCAGTTCTTC	CASSQLPAGTGIHEQFF	few	TRBD1	TRBJ2-1	TRBV3-1
TGTGCCAGCAGCTTAGGACAGGGGGAACACTATGGCTACACCTTC	CASSLGQGEHYGYTF	-	TRBD1	TRBJ1-2	TRBV7-9
TGCAGCGTTTCCGGACAGGATCGGCTTGCTGGCTACACCTTC	CSVSGQDRLAGYTF	-	TRBD1	TRBJ1-2	TRBV29-1
TGCAGCGTCGGGCCTTCCTACGAGCAGTACTTC	CSVGPSYEQYF	many	-	TRBJ2-7	TRBV29-1
TGTGCCAGCAGCTTAGAGCAGGGCTGGCATTCACCCCTCCACTTT	CASSLEQGWHSPLHF	-	-	TRBJ1-6	TRBV7-2
TGTGCCAGCAGCACCGTGGTGAACACTGAAGCTTTCTTT	CASSTVVNTEAFF	-	-	TRBJ1-1	TRBV6-2/TRBV6-3
TGTGCCAGCAGCGGCCGTGCGGGCGGAGGCCCATACGAGCAGTACTTC	CASSGRAGGGPYEQYF	-	-	TRBJ2-7	TRBV12-3/TRBV12-4
TGTGCCAGCAGCTTGCCTGAGTCCTACAATGAGCAGTACTTC	CASSLPESYNEQYF	-	-	TRBJ2-7	TRBV5-6
TGTGCCCCCCCTACAGCCGACCGTTGCGAGCAGTACTTC	CAPPTADRCEQYF	-	-	TRBJ2-7	TRBV6-5
TGCAGTGCTAGCCTCTTGTGGAGCACAGATACGCAGTATTTT	CSASLLWSTDTQYF	-	-	TRBJ2-3	TRBV20-1
TGCAGTGCAGGACAGGGTGTTACTGAAGCTTTCTTT	CSAGQGVTEAFF	-	TRBD1	TRBJ1-1	TRBV20-1
TGTGCCAGCAGGGAGGGACTAGCGGGGACACAGTATTTT	CASREGLAGTQYF	-	TRBD2	TRBJ2-3	TRBV2
TGCGCCAGCAGGACCGAAAGGGACAGGGGAAATGAGCAGTTCTTC	CASRTERDRGNEQFF	few	TRBD1	TRBJ2-1	TRBV4-3
TGTGCCAGCACCAGCTACAATGAGCAGTACTTC	CASTSYNEQYF	-	-	TRBJ2-7	TRBV2
TGCGCCAGCAGTTCGACCGGCCACCTTAATTCACCCCTCCACTTT	CASSSTGHLNSPLHF	-	-	TRBJ1-6	TRBV5-1